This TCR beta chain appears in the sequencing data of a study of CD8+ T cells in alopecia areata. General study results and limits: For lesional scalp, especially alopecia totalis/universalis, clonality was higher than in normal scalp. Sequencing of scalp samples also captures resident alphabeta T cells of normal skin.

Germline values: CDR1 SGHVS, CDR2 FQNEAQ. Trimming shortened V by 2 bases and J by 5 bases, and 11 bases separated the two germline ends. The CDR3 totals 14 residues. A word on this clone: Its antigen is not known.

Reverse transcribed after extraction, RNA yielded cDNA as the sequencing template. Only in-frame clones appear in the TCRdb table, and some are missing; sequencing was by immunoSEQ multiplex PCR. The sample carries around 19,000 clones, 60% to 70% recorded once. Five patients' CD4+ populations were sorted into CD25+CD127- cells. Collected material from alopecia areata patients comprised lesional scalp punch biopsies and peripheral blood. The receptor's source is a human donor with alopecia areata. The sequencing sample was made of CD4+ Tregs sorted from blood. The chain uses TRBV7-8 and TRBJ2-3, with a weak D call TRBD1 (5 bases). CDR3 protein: CASSLTQGLDTQYF. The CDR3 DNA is TGTGCCAGCAGCTTAACTCAGGGTTTAGATACGCAGTATTTT. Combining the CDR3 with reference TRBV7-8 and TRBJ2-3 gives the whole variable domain GAGVSQSPRYKVAKRGQDVALRCDPISGHVSLFWYQQALGQGPEFLTYFQNEAQLDKSGLPSDRFFAERPEGSVSTLKIQRTQQEDSAVYLCASSLTQGLDTQYFGPGTRLTVL.